The 26 T cell receptor beta chains listed next were all sequenced from one sample in a study of CD8+ T cells in alopecia areata. It was cDNA, reverse transcribed from extracted RNA, that served as the sequencing template. Measured with immunoSEQ multiplex PCR; TCRdb has only the in-frame clones, and not every one. Among approximately 150,000 clones listed, 45% to 60% were seen once. Sequencing was performed on CD4+ T cells sorted from blood. The source is a human donor with alopecia areata.

As concerns this clone: This specimen includes other DNA sequences encoding the same CDR3. The CDR3 reads CSVGQNTEAFF. For the CDR3, the DNA is TGCAGCGTGGGCCAAAACACTGAAGCTTTCTTT. V gene TRBV29-1 combines with J gene TRBJ1-1, with D hard to call. The germline CDR1 and CDR2 sequences are SQVTM and ANQGSEA. The CDR3 has 11 amino acids. V was clipped by 6 bases and J by 2 bases, with 7 bases between them. Based on the CDR3 plus reference TRBV29-1 and TRBJ1-1, the full variable domain is SAVISQKPSRDICQRGTSLTIQCQVDSQVTMMFWYRQQPGQSLTLIATANQGSEATYESGFVIDKFPISRPNLTFSTLTVSNMSPEDSSIYLCSVGQNTEAFFGQGTRLTVV.

V usage is TRBV13 and J usage is TRBJ1-2; D remains ambiguous. Trimming cost V 5 bases and J 0 bases, with 4 bases left between them. Germline V gene sequence: CDR1 PRHDT, CDR2 FYEKMQ (reference sequence). The CDR3 runs to 12 residues. CDR3 in amino acids: CASSQANYGYTF. CDR3 in DNA: TGTGCCAGCAGCCAAGCTAACTATGGCTACACCTTC.

The V gene is TRBV6-5, the J gene TRBJ2-3, with 12 bases that match TRBD2. V lost 5 bases and J lost 4; bases outside the gene matches: 4. CDR1 is MNHEY and CDR2 is SVGAGI in the germline V gene. The CDR3 has 15 amino acids. This chain's CDR3 is CASSRLAGGPDTQYF. For the CDR3, the DNA is TGTGCCAGCAGTCGGCTAGCGGGAGGGCCAGATACGCAGTATTTT.

The chain recombines TRBV2 with TRBJ2-5; D is unresolved. Trimming took off 8 bases at V and 5 bases at J, with 9 bases between the two ends. Germline V gene data show CDR1 as SNHLY and CDR2 as FYNNEI. There are 11 residues in the CDR3. CDR3 residues: CASGKAETQYF. Here the CDR3 DNA reads TGTGCCAGCGGGAAGGCCGAGACCCAGTACTTC.

The V call is TRBV7-8, the J call TRBJ2-5; unclear D gene. CDR1 is SGHVS, CDR2 FQNEAQ, per germline. The CDR3 spans 16 residues. V lost 6 bases and J 4 bases, leaving 21 bases between the germline ends. DNA of the CDR3: TGTGCCAGCAGTCCACTGTCCCCTACAGCACGAGAGACCCAGTACTTC. It encodes CASSPLSPTARETQYF.

The chain combines TRBV7-2 with TRBJ2-7; no definite D call. V was trimmed by 0 bases and J by 0 bases, leaving 3 bases between them. The CDR3 is 13 residues long. Germline V gene sequence: CDR1 SGHTA, CDR2 FQGNSA. This CDR3 is CASSLAGSYEQYF. The CDR3 DNA is TGTGCCAGCAGCTTAGCGGGCTCCTACGAGCAGTACTTC.

This sequence joins TRBV6-1 and TRBJ2-2; 11 bases map to TRBD2. After removal of 4 bases from V and 1 base from J, the junction contained 5 bases not matched to a gene. CDR1 MNHNS and CDR2 SASEGT come from the germline V gene. The CDR3 length is 17 residues. CDR3 DNA: TGTGCCAGCAGTGCACTAGCGGGAGTCGGGAACACCGGGGAGCTGTTTTTT. Translating gives CASSALAGVGNTGELFF.

The V call is TRBV28, the J call TRBJ1-5, with 8 nucleotides matching TRBD1. This CDR3 has 13 amino acids. After removal of 8 bases from V and 2 bases from J, the junction contained 2 bases not matched to a gene. Germline V gives CDR1 MDHEN, CDR2 SYDVKM. DNA for the CDR3: TGTGCCAGCCAGGACAGGGGCAATCAGCCCCAGCATTTT. As protein: CASQDRGNQPQHF.

The CDR3 coding sequence is TGTGCCACCAGCAGAGATGAGTTAAGCGGGAGGCTTCCACAAGAGACCCAGTACTTC. This sequence encodes CATSRDELSGRLPQETQYF. The chain couples TRBV15 to TRBJ2-5; 9 nucleotides match TRBD2. Germline V gives CDR1 LNHNV, CDR2 YYDKDF (reference sequence). V shed 0 bases, J shed 2 bases, and the junction held 13 bases outside the gene matches. The CDR3 has 19 amino acids.

J is TRBJ1-2 and V is TRBV5-6; no reliable D call. V was cut by 2 bases and J by 6 bases, with 14 bases left in between. From germline, CDR1 is SGHDT and CDR2 YYEEEE. The CDR3 runs 14 residues. CDR3 coding DNA: TGTGCCAGCAGCTTTGATACAGCCTTCGATGGCTACACCTTC. Protein sequence: CASSFDTAFDGYTF.

This chain joins TRBV5-1 and TRBJ2-1; 9 nucleotides line up with TRBD2. Trimming took 1 base from V and 9 from J; bases not matched to a gene: 11. This CDR3 has 16 amino acids. Germline values: CDR1 SGHRS, CDR2 YFSETQ. The CDR3 loop reads CASSLWVAGDWAEQFF. The CDR3 DNA sequence: TGCGCCAGCAGCTTGTGGGTAGCGGGAGACTGGGCTGAGCAGTTCTTC.

The chain couples TRBV7-9 to TRBJ2-1; 8 bases are shared with TRBD1. Per germline, CDR1 SEHNR and CDR2 FQNEAQ (reference sequence). V shed 5 bases, J shed 5 bases, and the junction held 11 bases outside the gene matches. This CDR3 is 16 amino acids long. CDR3 loop: CASSRGPDRANNEQFF. For the CDR3, the DNA is TGTGCCAGCAGCCGAGGTCCGGACAGGGCCAACAATGAGCAGTTCTTC. The full variable domain, completed using reference TRBV7-9 and TRBJ2-1, is DTGVSQNPRHKITKRGQNVTFRCDPISEHNRLYWYRQTLGQGPEFLTYFQNEAQLEKSRLLSDRFSAERPKGSFSTLEIQRTEQGDSAMYLCASSRGPDRANNEQFFGPGTRLTVL.

This clone occurred a few times. The rearrangement joins TRBV28 to TRBJ2-1, with 7 bases identical to TRBD2. V trimming: 5 bases; J trimming: 3 bases; junction bases outside the gene matches: 10. Germline V CDR1 and CDR2: MDHEN, SYDVKM. There are 16 residues in the CDR3. CDR3 loop: CASSPVSSGLYNEQFF. As DNA, the CDR3 is TGTGCCAGCAGTCCAGTAAGTAGCGGGCTCTACAATGAGCAGTTCTTC. The entire variable domain, with the rest obtained from reference TRBV28 and TRBJ2-1, is as follows: DVKVTQSSRYLVKRTGEKVFLECVQDMDHENMFWYRQDPGLGLRLIYFSYDVKMKEKGDIPEGYSVSREKKERFSLILESASTNQTSMYLCASSPVSSGLYNEQFFGPGTRLTVL.

This clone occurred once. The V and J genes are TRBV28 and TRBJ2-7; D assignment may be TRBD1 or TRBD2 (5 bases each). The germline V gene has CDR1 MDHEN and CDR2 SYDVKM. CDR3 length equals 14 residues. V dropped 8 bases and J dropped 3 bases, with 17 bases sitting between them. The CDR3 is CASQAWDEIYEQYF. The DNA for the CDR3 is TGTGCCAGCCAAGCGTGGGACGAGATCTACGAGCAGTACTTC.

This chain uses TRBV29-1 with TRBJ2-7, with 11 nucleotides matching TRBD2. The germline V gene has CDR1 SQVTM and CDR2 ANQGSEA. CDR3 size: 13 residues. Unmatched junction bases numbered 8, after V lost 7 bases and J lost 6 bases. The CDR3, as DNA: TGCAGCGCAATGACTAGCGGGATTGGCGAGCAGTACTTC. Protein product: CSAMTSGIGEQYF.

The V call is TRBV7-2, the J call TRBJ1-2; 9 nucleotides agree with TRBD1. V lost 2 bases, J lost 4 bases, and 8 bases stayed unmatched. The CDR3 has 16 amino acids. In germline, CDR1 is SGHTA, CDR2 FQGNSA. CDR3 protein: CASSLTTGQGPYGYTF. The CDR3 DNA follows: TGTGCCAGCAGCTTAACAACGGGACAGGGCCCCTATGGCTACACCTTC.

The chain recombines TRBV5-6 with TRBJ2-2; D is undetermined. V gave up 5 bases and J gave up 3 bases, with 8 bases separating them. Germline V gene data show CDR1 as SGHDT and CDR2 as YYEEEE. The length of the CDR3 is 13 residues. The CDR3 sequence is CASRPTHTGELFF. The CDR3 DNA reads as TGTGCCAGCAGACCTACCCACACCGGGGAGCTGTTTTTT.

This rearrangement joins TRBV4-1 to TRBJ2-3; D unresolved. The germline V and J ends were trimmed by 0 bases and 0 bases, with 4 bases remaining between them. The CDR3 spans 14 residues. In germline, CDR1 is MGHRA, CDR2 YSYEKL. This CDR3 is CASSQDPSTDTQYF. The CDR3 DNA is TGCGCCAGCAGCCAAGACCCCAGCACAGATACGCAGTATTTT.

The chain recombines TRBV28 with TRBJ2-7; D gene unclear. Trimming left V 8 bases short and J 3 bases short, with 8 bases between. This CDR3 is 11 amino acids long. The germline CDR1 and CDR2 sequences are MDHEN and SYDVKM. The CDR3 coding sequence is TGTGCCAGCTCGTGGAGCTACGAGCAGTACTTC. This encodes CASSWSYEQYF.

This clone has more than one count but fewer than ten. This chain connects TRBV29-1 to TRBJ2-5; 8 bases match TRBD1. The length of the CDR3 is 13 residues. Trimming took 4 bases from V and 3 from J; bases not matched to a gene: 4. In germline, CDR1 is SQVTM, CDR2 ANQGSEA. The CDR3 DNA sequence: TGCAGCGTTGCGGGACAGGAGAAAGAGACCCAGTACTTC. Amino acids: CSVAGQEKETQYF.

This clone has just a few counts. The chain combines TRBV29-1 with TRBJ1-1; the D is unclear. This CDR3 has 10 residues. The germline CDR1 and CDR2 sequences are SQVTM and ANQGSEA. V gave up 7 bases and J gave up 1 base, with 4 bases separating them. The CDR3 DNA follows: TGCAGCGCATCGAACACTGAAGCTTTCTTT. Translating gives CSASNTEAFF.

This chain joins TRBV27 and TRBJ1-5; D is unresolved. The V end was cut by 2 bases, the J end by 8 bases, with 16 bases between. The CDR3 extends over 15 amino acids. The germline V gene has CDR1 MNHEY and CDR2 SMNVEV (reference sequence). The CDR3 is CASSLRGSPGEPQHF. DNA of the CDR3: TGTGCCAGCAGTTTAAGAGGGTCCCCGGGAGAGCCCCAGCATTTT.

This clone has a handful of counts. J is TRBJ2-4 and V is TRBV14; TRBD1 agrees at 11 bases. Germline CDR1 SGHDN, CDR2 FVKESK. V was pared by 4 bases and J by 9 bases, with 5 bases of the junction left unmatched. CDR3 length: 14 amino acids. In DNA, the CDR3 is TGTGCCAGCAGCCCCAGGACAGGGGGCGGCATTCAGTACTTC. Its protein product is CASSPRTGGGIQYF.

The CDR3 nucleotides read TGTGCCAGCAGTCCCCACAGTAGCAATCAGCCCCAGCATTTT. Translation gives CASSPHSSNQPQHF. This chain connects TRBV28 to TRBJ1-5; no clear D gene. Germline V CDR1 and CDR2: MDHEN, SYDVKM. Trimming removed 5 bases from V and 0 bases from J, with 8 bases in between. CDR3 length: 14 residues. Using reference TRBV28 and TRBJ1-5 for the parts outside the CDR3, the full variable domain is DVKVTQSSRYLVKRTGEKVFLECVQDMDHENMFWYRQDPGLGLRLIYFSYDVKMKEKGDIPEGYSVSREKKERFSLILESASTNQTSMYLCASSPHSSNQPQHFGDGTRLSIL.

The gene calls are TRBV10-2 and TRBJ1-5, with D unclear. Trimming cost V 0 bases and J 7 bases, with 7 bases left between them. Germline CDR1 is WSHSY and CDR2 is SAAADI. The CDR3 spans 13 residues. The CDR3 loop is CASSESRLQPQHF. The CDR3 coding sequence is TGCGCCAGCAGTGAGTCCAGACTACAGCCCCAGCATTTT.

The chain carries TRBV15 and TRBJ2-1; 7 bases agree with TRBD2. Germline assignment: CDR1 LNHNV and CDR2 YYDKDF (reference sequence). This CDR3 is built from 14 residues. V lost 5 bases and J lost 2; bases outside the gene matches: 3. The CDR3 loop reads CATSERGAYNEQFF. As DNA, the CDR3 is TGTGCCACCAGCGAACGGGGGGCCTACAATGAGCAGTTCTTC. The full variable domain, its missing parts supplied by reference TRBV15 and TRBJ2-1, is DAMVIQNPRYQVTQFGKPVTLSCSQTLNHNVMYWYQQKSSQAPKLLFHYYDKDFNNEADTPDNFQSRRPNTSFCFLDIRSPGLGDTAMYLCATSERGAYNEQFFGPGTRLTVL.